The present T cell receptor beta chain was sequenced within a study of shared clonotypes between healthy human individuals. On the study more broadly: Per-donor plates numbered three CD4 naive, three CD4 memory, two CD8 naive and one CD8 memory. The study, taken as a whole, reports: The low donor count limited represented genetic and exposure-history diversity. Non-shared clonotypes were found to have lower generation probabilities than the clonotypes that were shared by all four of the sorted-subset donors. Clonotypes that were shared across several donors made up roughly 5.2% of naive CD4 clonotypes.

Terminally differentiated effector memory CD45RA+ cells were excluded by CCR7 positive selection of CD45RO-negative cells. Concerning this clone itself: The target antigen is unknown.

This table comes from immunoSEQ multiplex PCR, and its TCRdb copy is limited to in-frame clones, with some not included. The table lists some 2 million clones, 85% to 95% of them singletons. Germline CDR1 SGHAT, CDR2 FQNNGV. The CDR3 totals 12 residues. V was shortened by 5 bases and J by 3 bases, with 8 bases between the two germline ends. The receptor was derived from a man in his late teens or twenties in good health. The V call is TRBV11-2, the J call TRBJ2-7; D ambiguous. Sequenced material: naive CD8+ T cells sorted from blood. The CDR3 coding sequence is TGTGCCAGCAGCGCCGGGCTCTACGAGCAGTACTTC. Amino acids: CASSAGLYEQYF. Looking up the rest from reference TRBV11-2 and TRBJ2-7 gives the full variable domain: EAGVAQSPRYKIIEKRQSVAFWCNPISGHATLYWYQQILGQGPKLLIQFQNNGVVDDSQLPKDRFSAERLKGVDSTLKIQPAKLEDSAVYLCASSAGLYEQYFGPGTRLTVT.